Included here is one T cell receptor (beta chain) sequence, with context. The entry originates in a study of blood T cell repertoires in COVID-19. Looking at the study overall: Samples of COVID-19 (acute and convalescent) were obtained from the United States, Italy and Spain.

Only in-frame clones appear in the TCRdb table, and some are missing; sequencing was by immunoSEQ multiplex PCR. Seen here are 30,000 to 35,000 clones, about 93% observed once, and the top ten hold 4% to 6.5%. The specimen was peripheral blood. This TCR derives from a human donor in a cohort sampled during active COVID-19.

The CDR3 reads CASSHTQKTSGINYNEQFF. For the CDR3, the DNA is TGTGCCAGCAGCCACACGCAAAAGACTAGCGGGATCAACTACAATGAGCAGTTCTTC. The V gene is TRBV3-1 (or the pseudogene TRBV3-2), the J gene TRBJ2-1, with 11 nucleotides matching TRBD2. Germline V gene data show CDR1 as LGHDT and CDR2 as YNNKEL (reference sequence). This CDR3 has 19 amino acids. The V segment lost 3 bases and the J segment 3 bases; nucleotides outside the gene matches: 13.